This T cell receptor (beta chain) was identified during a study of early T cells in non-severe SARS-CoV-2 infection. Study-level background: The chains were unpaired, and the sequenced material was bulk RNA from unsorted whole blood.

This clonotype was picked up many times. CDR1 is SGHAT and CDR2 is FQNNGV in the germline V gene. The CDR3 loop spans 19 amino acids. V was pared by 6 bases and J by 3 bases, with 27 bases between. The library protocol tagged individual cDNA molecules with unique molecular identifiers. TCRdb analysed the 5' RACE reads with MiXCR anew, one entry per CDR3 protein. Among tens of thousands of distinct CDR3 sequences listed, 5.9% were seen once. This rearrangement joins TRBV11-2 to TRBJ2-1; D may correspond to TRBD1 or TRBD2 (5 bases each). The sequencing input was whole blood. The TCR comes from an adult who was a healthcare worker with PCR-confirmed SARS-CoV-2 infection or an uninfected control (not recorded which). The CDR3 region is CASSSPGTDATRSYNEQFF. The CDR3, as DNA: TGTGCCAGCAGTTCGCCTGGGACCGACGCTACTAGAAGCTACAATGAGCAGTTCTTC.